The clone carrying this T cell receptor beta chain was recorded many times. Its antigen is unknown. These data belong to a study of response to subunit inactivated influenza vaccine. Study conclusions and caveats: Authors proposed each seasonal influenza vaccination draws in few new T cells.

This CDR3 is 14 amino acids long. The V gene's germline CDR1 is SGHTA and CDR2 FQGNSA. Trimming removed 4 bases from V and 6 bases from J, with 16 bases in between. MiXCR was run by TCRdb on the RT-PCR reads, yielding one entry per CDR3 protein. Of 650,000 or so distinct CDR3 sequences listed, about 14% are singletons. This specimen was PBMCs from blood, taken about 14 days before vaccination. The chain carries TRBV7-2 and TRBJ2-7; no firm D call. The origin of this receptor is a man in his fifties or sixties who received an inactivated influenza vaccine. CDR3 nucleotide sequence: TGTGCCAGCAGCTCGGCGGTCCACATCGGCGAGCAGTACTTC. Translated: CASSSAVHIGEQYF.